The clone carrying this T cell receptor beta chain was observed a few times. The target antigen is unknown. The record originates from a study of human T cells and chemical hapten exposure. Study as a whole: How much TCR each sample yielded varied, mostly because pooled library volumes differed slightly. Study outcomes and limitations: Those TCRs sitting above 1 in 1000 frequency stayed the same with DPC sensitization.

This CDR3 has 18 residues. Trimming took off 1 base at V and 1 base at J, with 14 bases between the two ends. Germline CDR1 LGHNA, CDR2 YNFKEQ. Attachment of unique molecular identifiers to individual cDNA molecules was performed in the library. Each CDR3 protein is one row after TCRdb ran MiXCR on the 5' RACE reads. In the table there are 75,000 or so distinct CDR3 sequences, around 15% of which are singletons. The total RNA was obtained from whole blood that was not fractionated. The V call is TRBV4-2, the J call TRBJ2-6; D might be TRBD2 (5 bases). The sequence came from a female donor in good health. The CDR3 sequence: CASSQGSPRESGANVLTF. In nucleotides, the CDR3 is TGTGCCAGCAGCCAAGGATCCCCCCGGGAATCTGGGGCCAACGTCCTGACTTTC.